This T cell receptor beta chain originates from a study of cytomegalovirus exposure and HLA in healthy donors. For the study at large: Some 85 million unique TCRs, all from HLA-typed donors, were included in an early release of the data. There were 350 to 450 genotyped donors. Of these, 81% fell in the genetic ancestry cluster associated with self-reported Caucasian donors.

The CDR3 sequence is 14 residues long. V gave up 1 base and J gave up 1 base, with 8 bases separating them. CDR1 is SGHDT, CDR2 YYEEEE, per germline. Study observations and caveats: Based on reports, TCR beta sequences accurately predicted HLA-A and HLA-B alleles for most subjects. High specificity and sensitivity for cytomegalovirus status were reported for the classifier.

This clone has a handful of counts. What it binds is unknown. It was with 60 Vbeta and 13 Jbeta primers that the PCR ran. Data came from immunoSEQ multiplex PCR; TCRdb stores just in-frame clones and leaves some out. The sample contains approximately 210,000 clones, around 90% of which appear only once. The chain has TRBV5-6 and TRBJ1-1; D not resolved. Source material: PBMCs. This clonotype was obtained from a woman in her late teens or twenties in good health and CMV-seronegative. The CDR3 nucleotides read TGTGCCAGCAGCTTGAGTGCGGGGAACACTGAAGCTTTCTTT. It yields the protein CASSLSAGNTEAFF.